This TCR gamma chain was recorded in a study of Vδ1+ human thymocytes. This clone occurred a few times. Its antigen is undetermined. Regarding the study as a whole: Unlike peripheral blood Vdelta1+ controls, thymic delta-chain sequences included about 20% Vdelta2 and few Vdelta3. Thymic TRG and TRD repertoires appeared highly polyclonal. Bulk data may be misread because of unexpected Vdelta2 sequences.

The trim removed 5 bases at V and 12 bases at J, leaving 10 bases unmatched. From germline, CDR1 is EGSNGY and CDR2 YDSYNSKV. CDR3 length: 11 amino acids. RNA was extracted from the cells and then reverse transcribed. Pooled V-gene forward primers with one constant-region reverse primer generated the CDR3 amplicons by multiplex PCR. TCRdb re-processed the multiplex PCR reads using CATT. The repertoire holds over 20,000 gamma-chain clones, with about an eighth as singletons. Alphabeta T cells were depleted, then CD3+ Vdelta1+ Vdelta2- thymocytes were FACS-sorted. Vdelta1+ thymocyte sorts reached between about 96% and 99.6% purity.

This receptor was taken from a child under two years old who had congenital heart surgery. V gene TRGV2 combines with J gene TRGJ1 or TRGJ2. The sequenced sample consisted of Vdelta1+ gamma-delta thymocytes from the thymus. Subset described: FACS-sorted CD3+ TCRalphabeta- TCRVdelta1+ TCRVdelta2- thymocytes. DNA for the CDR3: TGTGCCACCTGGGGGTTAAGGGGGAAACTCTTT. It translates to CATWGLRGKLF.